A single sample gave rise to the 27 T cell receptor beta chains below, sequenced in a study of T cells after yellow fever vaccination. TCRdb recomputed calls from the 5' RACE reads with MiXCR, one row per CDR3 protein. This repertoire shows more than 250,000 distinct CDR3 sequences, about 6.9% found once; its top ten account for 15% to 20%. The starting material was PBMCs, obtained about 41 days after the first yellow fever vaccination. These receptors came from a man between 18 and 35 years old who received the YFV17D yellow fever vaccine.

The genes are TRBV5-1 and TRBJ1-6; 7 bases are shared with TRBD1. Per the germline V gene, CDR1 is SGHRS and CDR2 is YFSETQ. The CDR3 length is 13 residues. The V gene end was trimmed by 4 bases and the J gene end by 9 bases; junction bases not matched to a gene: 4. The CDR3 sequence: CASSPRDSSPLHF. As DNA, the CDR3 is TGCGCCAGCAGCCCCCGGGACAGTTCACCCCTCCACTTT.

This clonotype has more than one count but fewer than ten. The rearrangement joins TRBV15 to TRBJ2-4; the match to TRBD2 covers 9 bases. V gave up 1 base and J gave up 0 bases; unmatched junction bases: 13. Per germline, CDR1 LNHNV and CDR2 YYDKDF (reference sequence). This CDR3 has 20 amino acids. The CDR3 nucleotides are TGTGCCACCAGCAGAGGGACTAGCGAAAACCCCTTATTAGCCAAAAACATTCAGTACTTC. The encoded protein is CATSRGTSENPLLAKNIQYF.

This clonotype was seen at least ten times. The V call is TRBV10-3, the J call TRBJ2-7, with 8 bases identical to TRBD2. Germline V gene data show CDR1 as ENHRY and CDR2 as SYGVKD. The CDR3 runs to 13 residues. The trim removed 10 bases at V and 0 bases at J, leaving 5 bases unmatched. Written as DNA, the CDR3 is TGTGCCACCTTAGCGGGGAGCTCCTACGAGCAGTACTTC. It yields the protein CATLAGSSYEQYF.

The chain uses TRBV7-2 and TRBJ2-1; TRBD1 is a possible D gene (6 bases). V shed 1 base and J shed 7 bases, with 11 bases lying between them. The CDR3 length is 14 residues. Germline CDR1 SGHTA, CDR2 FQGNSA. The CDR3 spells CASSLGAGANEQFF. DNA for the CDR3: TGTGCCAGCAGCTTAGGGGCAGGGGCGAATGAGCAGTTCTTC.

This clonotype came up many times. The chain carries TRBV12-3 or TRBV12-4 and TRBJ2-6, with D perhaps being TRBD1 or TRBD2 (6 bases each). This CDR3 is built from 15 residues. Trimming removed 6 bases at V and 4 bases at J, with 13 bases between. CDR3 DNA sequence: TGTGCCAGCAGGATGGGGGGCACAGGGGCCAACGTCCTGACTTTC. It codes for CASRMGGTGANVLTF.

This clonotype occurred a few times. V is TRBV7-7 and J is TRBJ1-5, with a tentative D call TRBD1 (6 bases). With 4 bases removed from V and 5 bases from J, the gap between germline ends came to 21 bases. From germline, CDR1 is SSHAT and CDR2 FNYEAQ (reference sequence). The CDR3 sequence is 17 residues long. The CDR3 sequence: CASSSGVGGRGDQPQHF. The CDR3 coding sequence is TGTGCCAGCAGCTCAGGCGTCGGGGGGCGCGGGGATCAGCCCCAGCATTTT.

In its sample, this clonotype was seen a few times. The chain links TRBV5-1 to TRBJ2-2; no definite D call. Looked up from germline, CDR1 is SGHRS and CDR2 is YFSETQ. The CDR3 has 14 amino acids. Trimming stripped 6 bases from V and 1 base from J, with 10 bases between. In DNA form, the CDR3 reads TGCGCCAGCATATATGACGGGAACACCGGGGAGCTGTTTTTT. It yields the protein CASIYDGNTGELFF. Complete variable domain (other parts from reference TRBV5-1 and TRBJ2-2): KAGVTQTPRYLIKTRGQQVTLSCSPISGHRSVSWYQQTPGQGLQFLFEYFSETQRNKGNFPGRFSGRQFSNSRSEMNVSTLELGDSALYLCASIYDGNTGELFFGEGSRLTVL.

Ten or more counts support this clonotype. CDR3 coding DNA: TGTGCCAGCCGCAGCGGGGGATCCTACAATGAGCAGTTCTTC. Its translation is CASRSGGSYNEQFF. The chain links TRBV6-2 or TRBV6-3 to TRBJ2-1, with 8 bases aligning to TRBD2. Germline V gene sequence: CDR1 MNHEY, CDR2 SVGEGT. The CDR3 has 14 residues. V dropped 8 bases and J dropped 1; count of bases not matched to a gene: 4.

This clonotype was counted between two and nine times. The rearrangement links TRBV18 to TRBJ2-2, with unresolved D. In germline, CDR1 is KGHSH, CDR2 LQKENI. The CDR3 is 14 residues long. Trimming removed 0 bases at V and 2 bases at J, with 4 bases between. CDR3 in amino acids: CASSPPTNTGELFF. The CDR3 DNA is TGTGCCAGCTCACCACCGACCAACACCGGGGAGCTGTTTTTT.

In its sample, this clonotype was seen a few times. In DNA, the CDR3 is TGTGCCAGCAGTTACGTCCAGGGTTGGTACGAGCAGTACTTC. Its protein is CASSYVQGWYEQYF. This chain links TRBV6-2 or TRBV6-3 with TRBJ2-7; D perhaps matches TRBD1 (5 bases). This CDR3 is 14 amino acids long. The V gene's germline CDR1 is MNHEY and CDR2 SVGEGT. The germline V and J ends were trimmed by 2 bases and 4 bases, with 12 bases remaining between them.

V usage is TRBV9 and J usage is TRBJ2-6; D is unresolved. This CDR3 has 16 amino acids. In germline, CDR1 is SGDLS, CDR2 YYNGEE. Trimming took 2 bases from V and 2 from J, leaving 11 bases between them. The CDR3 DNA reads TGTGCCAGCAGCGTTCAAGCTCTAGCTGGGGCCAACGTCCTGACTTTC. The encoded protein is CASSVQALAGANVLTF.

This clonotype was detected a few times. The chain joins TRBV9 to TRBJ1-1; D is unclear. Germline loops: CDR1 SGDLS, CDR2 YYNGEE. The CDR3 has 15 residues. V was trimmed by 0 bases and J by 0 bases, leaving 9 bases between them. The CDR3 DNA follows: TGTGCCAGCAGCGTAGAAGGAGAACTGAACACTGAAGCTTTCTTT. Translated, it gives CASSVEGELNTEAFF.

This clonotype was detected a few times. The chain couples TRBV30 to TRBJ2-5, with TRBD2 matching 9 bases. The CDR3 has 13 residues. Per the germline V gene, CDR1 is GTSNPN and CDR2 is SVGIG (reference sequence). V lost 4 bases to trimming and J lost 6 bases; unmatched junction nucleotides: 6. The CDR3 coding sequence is TGTGCCTGGAATACAGGACTAGCGAAGACCCAGTACTTC. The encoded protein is CAWNTGLAKTQYF.

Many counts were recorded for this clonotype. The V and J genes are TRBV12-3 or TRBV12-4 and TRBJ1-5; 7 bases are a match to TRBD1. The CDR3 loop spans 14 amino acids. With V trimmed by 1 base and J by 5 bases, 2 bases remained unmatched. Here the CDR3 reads CASSLGQGDQPQHF. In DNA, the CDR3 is TGTGCCAGCAGTTTAGGTCAGGGGGATCAGCCCCAGCATTTT.

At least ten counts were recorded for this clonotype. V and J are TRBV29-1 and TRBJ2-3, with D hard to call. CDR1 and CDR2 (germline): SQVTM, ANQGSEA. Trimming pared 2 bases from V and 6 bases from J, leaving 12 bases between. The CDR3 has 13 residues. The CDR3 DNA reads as TGCAGCGTTGAAAGAGGTCGTGAGGATACGCAGTATTTT. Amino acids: CSVERGREDTQYF.

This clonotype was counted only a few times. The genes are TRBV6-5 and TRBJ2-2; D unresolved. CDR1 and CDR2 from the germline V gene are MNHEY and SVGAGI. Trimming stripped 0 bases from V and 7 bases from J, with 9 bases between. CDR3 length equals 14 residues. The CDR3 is CASSYSGVVGELFF. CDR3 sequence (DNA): TGTGCCAGCAGTTACTCTGGGGTGGTCGGGGAGCTGTTTTTT.

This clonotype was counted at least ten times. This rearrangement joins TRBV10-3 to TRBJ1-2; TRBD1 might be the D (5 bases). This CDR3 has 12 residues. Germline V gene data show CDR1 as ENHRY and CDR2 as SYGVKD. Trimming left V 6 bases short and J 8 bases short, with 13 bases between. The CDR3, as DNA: TGTGCCATCAGCGCGGGGCCCAGGGGCTACACCTTC. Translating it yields CAISAGPRGYTF.

For the CDR3, the DNA is TGTGCCAGCAGCTTTGTTGGCACAGATACGCAGTATTTT. It specifies CASSFVGTDTQYF. This sequence joins TRBV7-2 and TRBJ2-3; no definite D call. This CDR3 is 13 amino acids long. Trimming cost V 3 bases and J 1 base, with 5 bases left between them. Germline V gene data show CDR1 as SGHTA and CDR2 as FQGNSA.

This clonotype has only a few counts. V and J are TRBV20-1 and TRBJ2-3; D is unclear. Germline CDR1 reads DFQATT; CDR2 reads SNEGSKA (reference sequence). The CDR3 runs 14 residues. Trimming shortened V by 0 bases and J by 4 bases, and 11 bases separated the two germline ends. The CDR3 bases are TGCAGTGCTAGAGATAGTTGGGGTGCAGATACGCAGTATTTT. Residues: CSARDSWGADTQYF.

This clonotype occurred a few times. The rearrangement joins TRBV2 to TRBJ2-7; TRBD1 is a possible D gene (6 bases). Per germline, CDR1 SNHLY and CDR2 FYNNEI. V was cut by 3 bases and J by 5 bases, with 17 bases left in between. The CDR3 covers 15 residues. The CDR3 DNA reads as TGTGCCAGCAGTGAGATTCAGGGGTTGTACCACGAGCAGTACTTC. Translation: CASSEIQGLYHEQYF.

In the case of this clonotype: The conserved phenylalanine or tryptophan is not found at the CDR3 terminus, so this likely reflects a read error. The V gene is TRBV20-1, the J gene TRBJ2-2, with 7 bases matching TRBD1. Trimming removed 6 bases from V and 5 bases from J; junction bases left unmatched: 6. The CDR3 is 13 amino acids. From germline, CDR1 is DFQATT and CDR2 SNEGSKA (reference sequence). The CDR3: CSARQGRTGELFL. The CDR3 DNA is TGCAGTGCGAGACAGGGTCGTACCGGGGAGCTGTTTTTA.

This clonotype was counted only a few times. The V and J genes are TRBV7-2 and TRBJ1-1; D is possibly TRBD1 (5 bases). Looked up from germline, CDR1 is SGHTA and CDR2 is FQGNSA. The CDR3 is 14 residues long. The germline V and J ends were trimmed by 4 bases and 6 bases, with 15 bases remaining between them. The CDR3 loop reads CASSSYTPRAEAFF. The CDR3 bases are TGTGCCAGCAGCTCGTATACACCCAGGGCTGAAGCTTTCTTT.

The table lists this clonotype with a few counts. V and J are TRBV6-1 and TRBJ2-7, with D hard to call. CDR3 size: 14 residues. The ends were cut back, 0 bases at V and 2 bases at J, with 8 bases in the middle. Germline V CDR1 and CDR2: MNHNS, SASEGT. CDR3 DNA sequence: TGTGCCAGCAGTGAAGCGGACCGCCCCTACGAGCAGTACTTC. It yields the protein CASSEADRPYEQYF.

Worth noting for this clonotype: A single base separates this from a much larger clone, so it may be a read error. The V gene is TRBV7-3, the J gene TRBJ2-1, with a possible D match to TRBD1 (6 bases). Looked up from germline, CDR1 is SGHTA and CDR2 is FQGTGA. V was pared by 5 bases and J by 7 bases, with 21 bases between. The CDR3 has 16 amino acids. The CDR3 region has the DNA TGTGCCAGCAGCACAAGGGTGGCAGGGGTTTCTAATGAGCAGTTCTTC. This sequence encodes CASSTRVAGVSNEQFF.

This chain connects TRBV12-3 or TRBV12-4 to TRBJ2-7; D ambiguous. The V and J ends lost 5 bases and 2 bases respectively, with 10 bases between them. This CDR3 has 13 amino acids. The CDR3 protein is CASSAHSTYEQYV. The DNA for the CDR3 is TGTGCCAGCAGTGCCCACAGTACCTACGAGCAGTACGTC.

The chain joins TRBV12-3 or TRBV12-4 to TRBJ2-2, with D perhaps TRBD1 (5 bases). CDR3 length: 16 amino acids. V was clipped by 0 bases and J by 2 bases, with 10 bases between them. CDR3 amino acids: CASSLAGATNTGELFF. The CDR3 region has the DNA TGTGCCAGCAGTTTAGCAGGGGCCACCAACACCGGGGAGCTGTTTTTT.

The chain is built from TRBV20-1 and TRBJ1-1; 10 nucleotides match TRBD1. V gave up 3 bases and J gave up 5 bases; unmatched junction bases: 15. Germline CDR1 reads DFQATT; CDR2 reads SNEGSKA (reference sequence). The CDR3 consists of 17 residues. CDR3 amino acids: CSARVVRRQGAGTEAFF. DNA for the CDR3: TGCAGTGCTAGGGTGGTGAGGAGACAGGGGGCAGGAACTGAAGCTTTCTTT.